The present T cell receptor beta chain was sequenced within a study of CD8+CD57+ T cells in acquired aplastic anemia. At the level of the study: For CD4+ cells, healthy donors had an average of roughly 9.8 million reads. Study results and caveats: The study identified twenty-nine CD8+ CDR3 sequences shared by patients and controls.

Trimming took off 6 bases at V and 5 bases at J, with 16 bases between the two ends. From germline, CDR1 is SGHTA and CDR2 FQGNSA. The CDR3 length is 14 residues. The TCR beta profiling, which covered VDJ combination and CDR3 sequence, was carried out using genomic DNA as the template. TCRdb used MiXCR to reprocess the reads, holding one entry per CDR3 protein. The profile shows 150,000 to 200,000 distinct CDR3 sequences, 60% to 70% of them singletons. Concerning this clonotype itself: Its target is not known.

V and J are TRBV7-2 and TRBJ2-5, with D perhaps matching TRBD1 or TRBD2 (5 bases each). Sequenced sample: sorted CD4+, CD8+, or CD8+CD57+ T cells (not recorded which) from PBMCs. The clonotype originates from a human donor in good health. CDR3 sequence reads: CASSYWDRKETQYF. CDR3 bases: TGTGCCAGCAGTTACTGGGACCGCAAGGAGACCCAGTACTTC.